The 9 T cell receptor beta chains listed next were all sequenced from one sample in a study of blood T cell repertoires in COVID-19. Measured with immunoSEQ multiplex PCR; TCRdb has only the in-frame clones, and not every one. The sample contains about 480,000 clones, around 89% of which appear only once. The sample was PBMCs or T cells enriched from blood (not recorded which). The receptors come from a woman aged 35 to 49 who had recovered from COVID-19.

This chain's CDR3 is CASSLAGTSGAYEQYF. The CDR3 DNA reads TGTGCCAGCAGCTTGGCGGGGACTAGCGGGGCGTACGAGCAGTACTTC. The V call is TRBV11-2, the J call TRBJ2-7, with 13 bases identical to TRBD2. Germline assignment: CDR1 SGHAT and CDR2 FQNNGV. This CDR3 contains 16 residues. V lost 3 bases, J lost 4 bases, and 6 bases stayed unmatched. The variable domain in full, with the rest retrieved from reference TRBV11-2 and TRBJ2-7, is EAGVAQSPRYKIIEKRQSVAFWCNPISGHATLYWYQQILGQGPKLLIQFQNNGVVDDSQLPKDRFSAERLKGVDSTLKIQPAKLEDSAVYLCASSLAGTSGAYEQYFGPGTRLTVT.

CDR3 protein: CASSLENSGNTIYF. The CDR3 DNA sequence: TGTGCCAGCTCCCTGGAGAACTCTGGAAACACCATATATTTT. The chain employs TRBV18 and TRBJ1-3; no firm D call. CDR3 size: 14 residues. Germline CDR1 reads KGHSH; CDR2 reads LQKENI. V dropped 6 bases and J dropped 0 bases, with 9 bases sitting between them.

This sequence joins TRBV10-3 and TRBJ2-7; 9 positions agree with TRBD2. The junction had 6 bases not matched to a gene; V was cut back by 2 bases and J by 7 bases. In germline, CDR1 is ENHRY, CDR2 SYGVKD. The CDR3 spans 14 residues. The CDR3 loop reads CAISEKAGGLEQYF. CDR3 in DNA: TGTGCCATCAGTGAGAAAGCGGGAGGCTTGGAGCAGTACTTC.

This chain connects TRBV10-2 to TRBJ1-2; 7 bases are shared with TRBD1. CDR1 is WSHSY and CDR2 is SAAADI in the germline V gene. The CDR3 totals 15 residues. Trimming cost V 5 bases and J 4 bases; bases outside gene matches: 10. DNA of the CDR3: TGCGCCAGCAGTACAGGGCTCCGGGACAGCTATGGCTACACCTTC. It codes for CASSTGLRDSYGYTF.

CDR3 DNA: TGTGCCAGCAGTGAAGGCGGGCGTGGACTGTTTTTT. Protein sequence: CASSEGGRGLFF. The chain has TRBV6-1 and TRBJ1-4, with no clear D. Looked up from germline, CDR1 is MNHNS and CDR2 is SASEGT. V lost 1 base to trimming and J lost 13 bases, with 10 bases between them. The CDR3 spans 12 residues.

The V gene is TRBV24-1, the J gene TRBJ2-1, with 8 bases that match TRBD1. The CDR3 sequence is 15 residues long. With 2 bases clipped from V and 6 bases from J, the junction kept 5 bases outside the gene matches. Germline loops: CDR1 KGHDR, CDR2 SFDVKD. The CDR3 bases are TGTGCCACCAGTGATTCGGACAGGGCGGGCAATGAGCAGTTCTTC. This encodes CATSDSDRAGNEQFF.

Only one count was recorded for this clone. V is TRBV5-1 and J is TRBJ2-7; D is uncertain. The CDR3 consists of 15 residues. The ends were cut back, 2 bases at V and 2 bases at J, with 14 bases in the middle. Germline lookup yields CDR1 SGHRS and CDR2 YFSETQ. CDR3 sequence reads: CASSLNGGPPYEQYF. The DNA for the CDR3 is TGCGCCAGCAGCTTAAACGGCGGCCCACCCTACGAGCAGTACTTC. The entire variable domain, with the rest obtained from reference TRBV5-1 and TRBJ2-7, is as follows: KAGVTQTPRYLIKTRGQQVTLSCSPISGHRSVSWYQQTPGQGLQFLFEYFSETQRNKGNFPGRFSGRQFSNSRSEMNVSTLELGDSALYLCASSLNGGPPYEQYFGPGTRLTVT.

The V call is TRBV27, the J call TRBJ2-5, with TRBD2 matching over 10 bases. Germline values: CDR1 MNHEY, CDR2 SMNVEV (reference sequence). CDR3 length equals 14 residues. V shed 8 bases and J 5 bases; nucleotides not matched to a gene: 8. Written as DNA, the CDR3 is TGTGCCAGCCGGGAAGCGGGAGGGTATGAGACCCAGTACTTC. The encoded protein is CASREAGGYETQYF.

The J gene is TRBJ2-1, the V gene TRBV5-1, with 7 positions matching TRBD2. The V and J ends lost 0 bases and 4 bases, in that order; junction bases with no gene match: 16. Germline V lookup: CDR1 SGHRS, CDR2 YFSETQ. The CDR3 consists of 19 residues. The CDR3 DNA sequence: TGCGCCAGCAGCTTGGCCCTCCGGTTAGCGGGCGCGGGTTACAATGAGCAGTTCTTC. Translating gives CASSLALRLAGAGYNEQFF.